This T cell receptor (beta chain) appears in the sequencing data of a study of spatial heterogeneity in lung cancer. Overall study findings and caveats: Blood carried ubiquitous expanded tumor TCRs more at resection than follow-up.

This clonotype came up many times. Its specificity is unknown. The CDR3 loop spans 13 amino acids. V lost 2 bases, J lost 3 bases, and 7 bases lay in between. Germline V gene lookup returns CDR1 SGDLS and CDR2 YYNGEE. Time point reported: sample taken at primary tumor resection. Each CDR3 protein is one row after TCRdb ran MiXCR on the 5' RACE reads. Of 50,000 to 75,000 distinct CDR3 sequences detected, 6.3% appear once; the ten largest clones hold about 15%. The source of this sequence is a female donor with early-stage non-small cell lung cancer. This chain links TRBV9 with TRBJ2-3; D gene uncertain. Sample: PBMCs, taken at surgery. CDR3 loop: CASSVTRTDTQYF. The CDR3 nucleotides are TGTGCCAGCAGCGTTACCAGGACAGATACGCAGTATTTT.